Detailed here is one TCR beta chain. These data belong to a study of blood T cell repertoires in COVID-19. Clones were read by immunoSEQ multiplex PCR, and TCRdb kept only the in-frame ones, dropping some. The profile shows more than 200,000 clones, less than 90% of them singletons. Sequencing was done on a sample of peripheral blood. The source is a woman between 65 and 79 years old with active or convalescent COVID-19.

This chain's CDR3 is CASSGQGIYSPLHF. In nucleotides, the CDR3 is TGTGCCAGCAGCGGACAGGGCATTTATTCACCCCTCCACTTT. The chain couples TRBV5-6 to TRBJ1-6, with 8 positions matching TRBD1. CDR1 is SGHDT, CDR2 YYEEEE, per germline. This CDR3 has 14 residues. The V gene end was trimmed by 4 bases and the J gene end by 8 bases; junction bases not matched to a gene: 5.